Below are 21 T cell receptor beta chains sequenced from a single sample in a study of beta chain features in type 1 diabetes. Every isolated RNA sample was fully reverse transcribed, so sequencing captured expressed TCRB transcripts. Profiled with immunoSEQ multiplex PCR; TCRdb holds only in-frame clones, not every one. The data hold some 180,000 clones, with about 13% observed a single time. Material for sequencing was central memory CD4+ T cells from blood. Every receptor here comes from a young woman in good health.

This clone came up a few times. This chain joins TRBV2 and TRBJ2-3, with D uncertain. Trimming took off 6 bases at V and 8 bases at J, with 9 bases between the two ends. Per germline, CDR1 SNHLY and CDR2 FYNNEI. The length of the CDR3 is 11 residues. The CDR3 DNA is TGTGCCAGCAGGGTGTCGGGTACGCAGTATTTT. Encoded protein: CASRVSGTQYF.

V and J are TRBV4-3 and TRBJ2-1; TRBD2 matches at 9 bases. Germline V lookup: CDR1 LGHNA, CDR2 YSLEER. The CDR3 covers 16 residues. Trimming cost V 1 base and J 4 bases; bases outside gene matches: 5. CDR3 in DNA: TGCGCCAGCAGCCAAGCAAGACTAGCGGTGTACAATGAGCAGTTCTTC. Protein: CASSQARLAVYNEQFF.

V gene TRBV29-1 combines with J gene TRBJ2-5; 9 nucleotides align to TRBD2. Germline V gene lookup returns CDR1 SQVTM and CDR2 ANQGSEA. This CDR3 comprises 14 residues. V trimming: 7 bases; J trimming: 4 bases; junction bases outside the gene matches: 10. The CDR3 nucleotides are TGCAGCGCCGAAGGCGGGAGGGCCGGAGAGACCCAGTACTTC. This encodes CSAEGGRAGETQYF.

There are a few counts of this clone. The J gene is TRBJ1-1, the V gene TRBV7-9; D is uncertain. CDR1 and CDR2 from the germline V gene are SEHNR and FQNEAQ (reference sequence). The CDR3 has 15 residues. V lost 2 bases and J 4 bases, leaving 14 bases between the germline ends. This chain's CDR3 is CASSLNGVEGTEAFF. CDR3 sequence (DNA): TGTGCCAGCAGCTTAAATGGAGTAGAAGGCACTGAAGCTTTCTTT.

This clone was detected a few times. The chain links TRBV2 to TRBJ2-1; 7 positions agree with TRBD2. V lost 10 bases and J lost 4; bases outside the gene matches: 4. Germline CDR1 SNHLY, CDR2 FYNNEI. This CDR3 contains 12 residues. CDR3 sequence reads: CATTGGYNEQFF. CDR3 coding DNA: TGTGCCACCACGGGGGGTTACAATGAGCAGTTCTTC.

This chain uses TRBV4-1 with TRBJ2-7, with 16 bases identical to TRBD2. J was trimmed by 4 bases and V by 0 bases; bases with no gene match: 9. This CDR3 contains 19 residues. Germline loops: CDR1 MGHRA, CDR2 YSYEKL. The CDR3 here is CASSQDRGLAGGTAYEQYF. CDR3 DNA sequence: TGCGCCAGCAGCCAAGATCGGGGACTAGCGGGAGGGACGGCTTACGAGCAGTACTTC.

This clone was detected only a few times. The J gene is TRBJ2-1, the V gene TRBV15; TRBD2 matches at 11 bases. CDR3 length: 14 amino acids. Germline CDR1 is LNHNV and CDR2 is YYDKDF (reference sequence). V was pared by 11 bases and J by 5 bases, with 8 bases of the junction left unmatched. CDR3 in amino acids: CAVDRLAGHNEQFF. The CDR3 DNA is TGTGCCGTAGACCGACTAGCGGGGCACAATGAGCAGTTCTTC.

The chain uses TRBV7-2 and TRBJ2-7, with unresolved D. V was cut by 0 bases and J by 0 bases, with 3 bases left in between. From germline, CDR1 is SGHTA and CDR2 FQGNSA. The CDR3 length is 13 residues. CDR3 protein: CASSLAYSYEQYF. The CDR3 DNA follows: TGTGCCAGCAGCTTAGCGTACTCCTACGAGCAGTACTTC.

This clone was detected a few times. The chain couples TRBV21-1 to TRBJ2-3; the table's D call TRBD2 went unverified against the DNA. TRBV21-1 is listed as a pseudogene. The CDR3 is 15 amino acids. The CDR3 coding sequence is TGTGCCAGCAGCGCCCGGGACTACAAGTCTTTTACGCAGTATTTT. Encoded protein: CASSARDYKSFTQYF.

This clone was seen a handful of times. The chain employs TRBV27 and TRBJ1-1; possible D gene TRBD1, 6 bases. Looked up from germline, CDR1 is MNHEY and CDR2 is SMNVEV (reference sequence). V was pared by 1 base and J by 4 bases, with 10 bases between. The length of the CDR3 is 14 residues. The DNA of the CDR3 is TGTGCCAGCAGTTTATTCGGACAGACCACTGAAGCTTTCTTT. This translates into CASSLFGQTTEAFF.

This clone came up a few times. This chain links TRBV29-1 with TRBJ2-3; TRBD2 aligns across 8 bases. V trimming: 5 bases; J trimming: 1 base; junction bases outside the gene matches: 14. CDR1 and CDR2 from the germline V gene are SQVTM and ANQGSEA. This CDR3 has 17 amino acids. The CDR3 DNA follows: TGCAGCGTTACCGGGAGGGACCAAAGGGTTGGCACAGATACGCAGTATTTT. Amino acid sequence: CSVTGRDQRVGTDTQYF.

This clone was detected only a few times. V is TRBV18 and J is TRBJ2-5; 8 bases are a match to TRBD2. V dropped 5 bases and J dropped 3; count of bases not matched to a gene: 8. CDR1 is KGHSH, CDR2 LQKENI, per germline. The CDR3 sequence is 15 residues long. The CDR3 spells CASSTEAGVKETQYF. For the CDR3, the DNA is TGTGCCAGCTCAACCGAAGCGGGAGTAAAAGAGACCCAGTACTTC.

This clone was seen a few times. The chain is built from TRBV25-1 and TRBJ1-1; D remains ambiguous. The V end was cut by 1 base, the J end by 1 base, with 4 bases between. This CDR3 has 13 residues. CDR1 is MGHDK, CDR2 SYGVNS, per germline. CDR3 loop: CASSESSNTEAFF. The CDR3 nucleotides are TGTGCCAGCAGTGAATCCTCGAACACTGAAGCTTTCTTT.

This clone was counted only a few times. The rearrangement uses TRBV7-9 and TRBJ2-7, with D tentatively TRBD2 (5 bases). Trimming took off 2 bases at V and 3 bases at J, with 11 bases between the two ends. Germline V CDR1 and CDR2: SEHNR, FQNEAQ (reference sequence). The CDR3 consists of 14 residues. The CDR3 sequence is CASSLTGSGYEQYF. For the CDR3, the DNA is TGTGCCAGCAGCTTAACGGGGAGCGGCTACGAGCAGTACTTC.

This clone was detected a few times. The chain recombines TRBV15 with TRBJ2-1, with TRBD1 matching 8 bases. After removal of 6 bases from V and 9 bases from J, the junction contained 10 bases not matched to a gene. The CDR3 loop spans 14 amino acids. Germline loops: CDR1 LNHNV, CDR2 YYDKDF (reference sequence). CDR3 coding DNA: TGTGCCACCAGTGGACAGGGTAGAACTGGTGAGCAGTTCTTC. It codes for CATSGQGRTGEQFF.

This clone was detected a few times. This chain links TRBV7-2 with TRBJ1-2, with D hard to call. The CDR3 runs 15 residues. The V and J ends lost 5 bases and 4 bases respectively, with 17 bases between them. Germline V CDR1 and CDR2: SGHTA, FQGNSA. DNA for the CDR3: TGTGCCAGCAGCCCCCTTGGGAGGAGTGGCTATGGCTACACCTTC. Its translation is CASSPLGRSGYGYTF.

This clone was seen only a few times. The J gene is TRBJ2-3, the V gene TRBV4-3; TRBD1 matches at 8 bases. The CDR3 totals 14 residues. The V gene's germline CDR1 is LGHNA and CDR2 YSLEER. The junction had 3 bases not matched to a gene; V was cut back by 3 bases and J by 4 bases. In DNA, the CDR3 is TGCGCCAGCAGCCAGACGGACAGGGCAGATACGCAGTATTTT. Translated, it gives CASSQTDRADTQYF.

The J gene is TRBJ2-7, the V gene TRBV18; the match to TRBD1 covers 7 bases. Trimming at V came to 1 base and at J to 1 base, leaving 7 bases not matched to a gene. The germline CDR1 and CDR2 sequences are KGHSH and LQKENI. This CDR3 comprises 16 residues. CDR3 loop: CASSPLTGLGSYEQYF. The CDR3 coding sequence is TGTGCCAGCTCACCACTGACAGGGTTGGGATCCTACGAGCAGTACTTC.

The J gene is TRBJ1-4, the V gene TRBV14, with 7 bases identical to TRBD1. The germline V gene has CDR1 SGHDN and CDR2 FVKESK. The CDR3 consists of 17 residues. Germline trimming cut 4 bases from V and 6 bases from J; bases unmatched to any gene: 14. CDR3 sequence reads: CASSPTAGTGEDEKLFF. In DNA, the CDR3 is TGTGCCAGCAGCCCGACGGCAGGAACAGGGGAGGATGAAAAACTGTTTTTT.

The V call is TRBV5-4, the J call TRBJ1-1, with D uncertain. V was trimmed by 0 bases and J by 2 bases, leaving 5 bases between them. The germline V gene has CDR1 SGHNT and CDR2 YYREEE (reference sequence). The CDR3 is 13 amino acids. The CDR3 reads CASSLVKNTEAFF. The CDR3 nucleotides read TGTGCCAGCAGCTTGGTTAAAAACACTGAAGCTTTCTTT. The entire variable domain, with the rest obtained from reference TRBV5-4 and TRBJ1-1, is as follows: ETGVTQSPTHLIKTRGQQVTLRCSSQSGHNTVSWYQQALGQGPQFIFQYYREEENGRGNFPPRFSGLQFPNYSSELNVNALELDDSALYLCASSLVKNTEAFFGQGTRLTVV.

This clone has just a few counts. The rearrangement joins TRBV7-2 to TRBJ2-3; TRBD2 aligns across 9 bases. Germline values: CDR1 SGHTA, CDR2 FQGNSA. The CDR3 length is 16 residues. The J segment lost 6 bases and the V segment lost 1 base, leaving 8 bases of the junction unmatched. The CDR3, as DNA: TGTGCCAGCAGCTTAGTAGCGGGAGACGGAACGGATACGCAGTATTTT. Its translation is CASSLVAGDGTDTQYF.